Below are 29 T cell receptor beta chains sequenced from a single sample in a study of vaccination effects on CD4 cells after COVID-19. Measured with immunoSEQ multiplex PCR; TCRdb has only the in-frame clones, and not every one. The sample has roughly 43,000 clones; 65% to 75% are singletons. Viral peptide pools were used in the ViraFEST assay to expand antigen-specific CD4+ T cells, and sequencing came afterward. Culturing for roughly 10 days preceded CD4+ T cell isolation. All study participants received two doses of BNT162b2 or mRNA-1273 vaccine. Their recognized antigens are unknown. Specimen: CD4+ T cells from PBMCs cultured with HCoV-OC43 spike peptides, collected after COVID-19 vaccination. Subset described: HCoV-OC43 spike overlapping peptide pool stimulation. These receptors came from a human donor who received a COVID-19 vaccine.

The sample holds one count of this clone. The chain combines TRBV21-1 with TRBJ2-7; the tabulated D call, TRBD2, remains unverified against the DNA. TRBV21-1 is noted as a pseudogene. There are 14 residues in the CDR3. The CDR3, as DNA: TGTGCCAGCAGCAAGGGACTAGCGGCCTACGAGCAGTACTTC. Translation gives CASSKGLAAYEQYF.

The chain carries TRBV29-1 and TRBJ2-3, with D possibly TRBD1 on 6 matching bases. CDR3 size: 15 residues. V lost 6 bases and J 0 bases, leaving 16 bases between the germline ends. Germline CDR1 and CDR2: SQVTM and ANQGSEA. CDR3 DNA: TGCAGCGTCAGACCCGGGACACGTAGCACAGATACGCAGTATTTT. Amino acid sequence: CSVRPGTRSTDTQYF.

This clone was recorded a few times. The V and J genes are TRBV5-1 and TRBJ1-2; D call uncertain. This CDR3 is 18 amino acids long. The germline V gene has CDR1 SGHRS and CDR2 YFSETQ. Trimming removed 0 bases from V and 0 bases from J, with 18 bases in between. The CDR3 DNA reads TGCGCCAGCAGCTTGGCCAACGCAGGCGATTTATCTAACTATGGCTACACCTTC. Its protein product is CASSLANAGDLSNYGYTF.

The chain is built from TRBV18 and TRBJ2-1; TRBD2 is a possible D gene (5 bases). CDR3 length: 17 residues. Germline-derived CDR1 and CDR2 are KGHSH and LQKENI. V was shortened by 0 bases and J by 0 bases, with 12 bases between the two germline ends. In DNA, the CDR3 is TGTGCCAGCTCACCACCGTTTTGGGAGAGCTCCTACAATGAGCAGTTCTTC. Translation: CASSPPFWESSYNEQFF.

The V call is TRBV6-5, the J call TRBJ2-1, with a possible D match to TRBD1 (5 bases). The CDR3 length is 15 residues. Germline V gene data show CDR1 as MNHEY and CDR2 as SVGAGI. Between the trimmed V and J ends, which lost 5 bases and 10 bases, there was a span of 21 bases. The CDR3 reads CASSPAAALGEEQFF. CDR3 bases: TGTGCCAGCAGTCCTGCCGCCGCTTTAGGGGAAGAGCAGTTCTTC.

This clone was counted between two and nine times. CDR3 residues: CASSRDSNQPQHF. CDR3 in DNA: TGCGCCAGCAGCAGGGATAGCAATCAGCCCCAGCATTTT. The rearrangement joins TRBV10-1 to TRBJ1-5; possibly TRBD1 for D (5 bases). Trimming took off 6 bases at V and 0 bases at J, with 6 bases between the two ends. The CDR3 totals 13 residues. The germline CDR1 and CDR2 sequences are WNHNN and SYGVQD (reference sequence).

This clone has at least ten counts. The chain carries TRBV10-3 and TRBJ1-2; D is possibly TRBD1 (6 bases). Looked up from germline, CDR1 is ENHRY and CDR2 is SYGVKD. The ends were cut back, 8 bases at V and 4 bases at J, with 14 bases in the middle. The CDR3 consists of 13 residues. In nucleotides, the CDR3 is TGTGCCATCCCAGACTGGGGGGCCTATGGCTACACCTTC. This gives the protein CAIPDWGAYGYTF.

The chain joins TRBV4-1 to TRBJ2-3; TRBD2 aligns across 9 bases. In germline, CDR1 is MGHRA, CDR2 YSYEKL. The ends lost 4 bases at V and 5 bases at J; junction bases unmatched: 7. The CDR3 runs to 15 residues. The CDR3 sequence: CASSRNSGGRDTQYF. The CDR3 bases are TGCGCCAGCAGCCGTAATAGCGGGGGACGAGATACGCAGTATTTT.

The CDR3 spells CAATSGGADTQYF. In DNA, the CDR3 is TGTGCCGCGACTAGCGGGGGGGCAGATACGCAGTATTTT. V usage is TRBV30 and J usage is TRBJ2-3, with TRBD2 matching 14 bases. Trimming removed 8 bases from V and 4 bases from J; junction bases left unmatched: 2. Per the germline V gene, CDR1 is GTSNPN and CDR2 is SVGIG (reference sequence). CDR3 length: 13 residues.

V usage is TRBV7-2 and J usage is TRBJ2-7; a weak D match, TRBD1 (5 bases). The CDR3 length is 16 residues. Trimming cost V 1 base and J 4 bases, with 17 bases left between them. Germline V gene lookup returns CDR1 SGHTA and CDR2 FQGNSA. CDR3 DNA: TGTGCCAGCAGCTTAGTGGGCAGGGTCGAACTATACGAGCAGTACTTC. Protein product: CASSLVGRVELYEQYF.

As DNA, the CDR3 is TGTGCCAGCAGCACAACGGGCAACTATGGCTACACCTTC. Protein: CASSTTGNYGYTF. V and J are TRBV11-2 and TRBJ1-2; no definite D call. The ends were cut back, 5 bases at V and 2 bases at J, with 9 bases in the middle. Germline assignment: CDR1 SGHAT and CDR2 FQNNGV. The CDR3 sequence is 13 residues long.

This clone was seen only a few times. The V gene is TRBV4-1, the J gene TRBJ1-4; TRBD1 is a possible D gene (6 bases). This CDR3 is built from 17 residues. Per the germline V gene, CDR1 is MGHRA and CDR2 is YSYEKL. The ends were cut back, 2 bases at V and 2 bases at J, with 15 bases in the middle. CDR3 nucleotide sequence: TGCGCCAGCAGCCAAAGGGGGGGACTTGGGACTAATGAAAAACTGTTTTTT. The encoded protein is CASSQRGGLGTNEKLFF.

This clone was detected once. The chain uses TRBV5-4 and TRBJ2-1; D is ambiguous. Trimming shortened V by 1 base and J by 9 bases, and 8 bases separated the two germline ends. The CDR3 runs to 12 residues. Germline values: CDR1 SGHNT, CDR2 YYREEE (reference sequence). The CDR3 sequence: CASSLMGREQFF. The CDR3 DNA is TGTGCCAGCAGCTTGATGGGCCGTGAGCAGTTCTTC.

This clone has a handful of counts. V is TRBV7-9 and J is TRBJ1-2, with TRBD1 as a possible D gene (6 bases). The V end lost 1 base, the J end lost 6 bases, and 12 bases lay between the germline ends. CDR1 is SEHNR, CDR2 FQNEAQ, per germline (reference sequence). This CDR3 is built from 14 residues. The CDR3 region has the DNA TGTGCCAGCAGCTTAGTGAGGGGGAGCGATGGCTACACCTTC. Residues: CASSLVRGSDGYTF. The whole variable domain, remainder taken from reference TRBV7-9 and TRBJ1-2, is DTGVSQNPRHKITKRGQNVTFRCDPISEHNRLYWYRQTLGQGPEFLTYFQNEAQLEKSRLLSDRFSAERPKGSFSTLEIQRTEQGDSAMYLCASSLVRGSDGYTFGSGTRLTVV.

The rearrangement joins TRBV14 to TRBJ2-1; D is possibly TRBD1 (7 bases). The V end lost 4 bases, the J end lost 0 bases, and 25 bases lay between the germline ends. Germline CDR1 SGHDN, CDR2 FVKESK. This CDR3 is 20 amino acids long. The CDR3 sequence: CASSLTGLIGGLSSYNEQFF. CDR3 DNA sequence: TGTGCCAGCAGCCTTACGGGACTTATAGGGGGCTTGAGCTCCTACAATGAGCAGTTCTTC.

The chain is built from TRBV7-9 and TRBJ2-4; D may be TRBD1 (6 bases). This CDR3 is 16 amino acids long. CDR1 and CDR2 (germline): SEHNR, FQNEAQ (reference sequence). V shed 4 bases and J shed 8 bases, with 21 bases lying between them. The CDR3 DNA reads as TGTGCCAGCAGCTCCCTTCGAATCACAGGGATCCACATTCAGTACTTC. Its translation is CASSSLRITGIHIQYF.

This chain joins TRBV2 and TRBJ2-2; TRBD2 aligns across 9 bases. Germline trimming cut 6 bases from V and 3 bases from J; bases unmatched to any gene: 8. CDR1 is SNHLY and CDR2 is FYNNEI in the germline V gene. The CDR3 extends over 16 amino acids. DNA for the CDR3: TGTGCCAGCAGGGCTAGCGGGGAGGGTTACACCGGGGAGCTGTTTTTT. Translated: CASRASGEGYTGELFF.

This chain links TRBV7-9 with TRBJ2-1, with a possible D match to TRBD2 (8 bases). The germline V gene has CDR1 SEHNR and CDR2 FQNEAQ (reference sequence). The V gene lost 5 bases and the J gene lost 4 bases, with 18 bases spanning the gap. The CDR3 length is 16 residues. CDR3 DNA: TGTGCCAGCAGCCCGACTTTAGCGGGACAGTACAATGAGCAGTTCTTC. This codes for CASSPTLAGQYNEQFF.

V and J are TRBV5-1 and TRBJ2-5, with 10 bases fitting TRBD1. The trim removed 4 bases at V and 1 base at J, leaving 4 bases unmatched. Germline assignment: CDR1 SGHRS and CDR2 YFSETQ. The CDR3 runs 15 residues. In nucleotides, the CDR3 is TGCGCCAGCAGCCTGGGACAGGGGCCCCAAGAGACCCAGTACTTC. This sequence encodes CASSLGQGPQETQYF.

J is TRBJ1-2 and V is TRBV11-2; 9 bases match TRBD1. Germline assignment: CDR1 SGHAT and CDR2 FQNNGV. This CDR3 is 14 amino acids long. The trim removed 2 bases at V and 8 bases at J, leaving 6 bases unmatched. This CDR3 reads CASSLRQGDGGYTF. The DNA of the CDR3 is TGTGCCAGCAGCTTAAGACAGGGGGATGGGGGCTACACCTTC.

The chain joins TRBV19 to TRBJ1-2; tentative D call: TRBD1 (6 bases). The CDR3 length is 14 residues. Germline loops: CDR1 LNHDA, CDR2 SQIVND (reference sequence). Trimming shortened V by 4 bases and J by 7 bases, and 16 bases separated the two germline ends. The CDR3 DNA sequence: TGTGCCAGTAGTACCAGACAGGTTGGGTCTGGCTACACCTTC. It codes for CASSTRQVGSGYTF.

This clone came up once. J is TRBJ1-2 and V is TRBV15; D is unclear. Germline CDR1 is LNHNV and CDR2 is YYDKDF (reference sequence). The CDR3 covers 11 residues. V was pared by 8 bases and J by 8 bases, with 12 bases between. The CDR3 here is CATRTPMGYTF. Written as DNA, the CDR3 is TGTGCCACCCGCACTCCCATGGGCTACACCTTC.

The genes are TRBV10-3 and TRBJ1-2, with 7 nucleotides matching TRBD1. J gave up 1 base and V 6 bases, and 14 bases lay outside the gene matches. This CDR3 spans 17 amino acids. Germline loops: CDR1 ENHRY, CDR2 SYGVKD. The CDR3, as DNA: TGTGCCATCAGGGGGACAGCCCTCCAGGGGGTTAACTATGGCTACACCTTC. Its translation: CAIRGTALQGVNYGYTF.

The V gene is TRBV5-1, the J gene TRBJ2-3, with 10 bases identical to TRBD2. The J segment lost 3 bases and the V segment lost 4 bases, leaving 8 bases of the junction unmatched. In germline, CDR1 is SGHRS, CDR2 YFSETQ. This CDR3 contains 16 residues. In nucleotides, the CDR3 is TGCGCCAGCAGCCTTCCGGGACTAGCGTCTACAGATACGCAGTATTTT. This codes for CASSLPGLASTDTQYF.

The rearrangement uses TRBV7-9 and TRBJ1-5; possible D gene TRBD1, 6 bases. CDR1 and CDR2 from the germline V gene are SEHNR and FQNEAQ (reference sequence). Deletions cut 1 base from V and 4 bases from J, with 11 bases between. The CDR3 runs 15 residues. Here the CDR3 DNA reads TGTGCCAGCAGCTTAGAGGGGGGCAGGAATCAGCCCCAGCATTTT. Amino acid sequence: CASSLEGGRNQPQHF.

This clone was picked up one time. This rearrangement joins TRBV4-2 to TRBJ2-3; TRBD2 matches at 7 bases. This CDR3 spans 17 amino acids. V shed 4 bases, J shed 3 bases, and the junction held 13 bases outside the gene matches. Germline V gene data show CDR1 as LGHNA and CDR2 as YNFKEQ. The CDR3 loop is CASSPGHGEGRTDTQYF. The DNA of the CDR3 is TGTGCCAGCAGCCCAGGGCACGGGGAGGGGAGAACAGATACGCAGTATTTT.

The table lists this clone with a few counts. V usage is TRBV2 and J usage is TRBJ2-7; 11 nucleotides agree with TRBD1. Unmatched junction bases numbered 4, after V lost 6 bases and J lost 3 bases. The CDR3 contains 14 residues. Germline V lookup: CDR1 SNHLY, CDR2 FYNNEI. The CDR3 loop reads CASRKGQGVYEQYF. CDR3 nucleotide sequence: TGTGCCAGCAGGAAGGGACAGGGGGTCTACGAGCAGTACTTC.

This clone appeared a few times. The rearrangement links TRBV19 to TRBJ1-5; weak D call: TRBD1 (5 bases). The CDR3 contains 14 residues. Germline loops: CDR1 LNHDA, CDR2 SQIVND (reference sequence). The ends were cut back, 2 bases at V and 9 bases at J, with 14 bases in the middle. The CDR3 region is CASSISREVPPQHF. CDR3 coding DNA: TGTGCCAGTAGTATATCCAGGGAGGTACCGCCCCAGCATTTT.

V gene TRBV7-9 combines with J gene TRBJ1-5; 9 positions agree with TRBD1. Germline trimming cut 4 bases from V and 2 bases from J; bases unmatched to any gene: 15. Germline assignment: CDR1 SEHNR and CDR2 FQNEAQ (reference sequence). The CDR3 spans 19 residues. DNA for the CDR3: TGTGCCAGCAGCTCCGGGACAGGGATTAAGGAGCGTGGCAATCAGCCCCAGCATTTT. Residues: CASSSGTGIKERGNQPQHF. Filled out from reference TRBV7-9 and TRBJ1-5, the complete variable domain reads DTGVSQNPRHKITKRGQNVTFRCDPISEHNRLYWYRQTLGQGPEFLTYFQNEAQLEKSRLLSDRFSAERPKGSFSTLEIQRTEQGDSAMYLCASSSGTGIKERGNQPQHFGDGTRLSIL.